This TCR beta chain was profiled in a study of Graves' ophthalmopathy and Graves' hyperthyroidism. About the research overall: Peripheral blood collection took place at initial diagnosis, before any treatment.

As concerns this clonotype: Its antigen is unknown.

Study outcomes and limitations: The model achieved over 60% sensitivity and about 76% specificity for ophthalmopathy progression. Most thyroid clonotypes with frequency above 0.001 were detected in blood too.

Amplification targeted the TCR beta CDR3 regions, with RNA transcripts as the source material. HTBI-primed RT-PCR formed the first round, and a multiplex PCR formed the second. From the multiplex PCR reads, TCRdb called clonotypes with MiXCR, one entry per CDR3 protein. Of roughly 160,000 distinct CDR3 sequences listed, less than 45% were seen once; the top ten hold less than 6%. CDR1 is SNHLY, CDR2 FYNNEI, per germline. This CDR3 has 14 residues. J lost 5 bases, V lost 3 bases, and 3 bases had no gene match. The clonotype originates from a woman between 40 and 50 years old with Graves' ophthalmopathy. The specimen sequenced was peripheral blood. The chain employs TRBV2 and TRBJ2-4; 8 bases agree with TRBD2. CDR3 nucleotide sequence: TGTGCCAGCAGTGATAGCGGGATCCAAAACATTCAGTACTTC. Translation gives CASSDSGIQNIQYF. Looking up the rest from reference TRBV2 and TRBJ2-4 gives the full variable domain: EPEVTQTPSHQVTQMGQEVILRCVPISNHLYFYWYRQILGQKVEFLVSFYNNEISEKSEIFDDQFSVERPDGSNFTLKIRSTKLEDSAMYFCASSDSGIQNIQYFGAGTRLSVL.